This T cell receptor (beta chain) was found in a study of cytomegalovirus exposure and HLA in healthy donors. Study at large: Inside one of the first data releases sat some 93 million unique TCRs taken from HLA-typed donors. Study-level results: A later analysis linked a missense variant in DCLRE1C to the trimming of TCR beta V and J genes. Researchers left out some V segments, among them TRBV6-2 and TRBV6-3, as indistinguishable.

This CDR3 region has 12 residues. Germline-derived CDR1 and CDR2 are LNHNV and YYDKDF (reference sequence). Trimming stripped 8 bases from V and 4 bases from J, with 11 bases between. In the PCR, 60 Vbeta and 13 Jbeta primers were used. The method was immunoSEQ multiplex PCR; TCRdb's version includes in-frame clones alone and lacks a portion of them. The table lists about 140,000 clones, around 80% of them singletons. A remark on this clone: What it binds is unknown.

This sequence was found in a male donor in good health and CMV-seronegative. Sequenced sample: PBMCs. The chain couples TRBV15 to TRBJ2-5, with a tentative D call TRBD2 (6 bases). The CDR3 nucleotides are TGTGCCACCCTGGGGGGTCGAGAGACCCAGTACTTC. Translated: CATLGGRETQYF.